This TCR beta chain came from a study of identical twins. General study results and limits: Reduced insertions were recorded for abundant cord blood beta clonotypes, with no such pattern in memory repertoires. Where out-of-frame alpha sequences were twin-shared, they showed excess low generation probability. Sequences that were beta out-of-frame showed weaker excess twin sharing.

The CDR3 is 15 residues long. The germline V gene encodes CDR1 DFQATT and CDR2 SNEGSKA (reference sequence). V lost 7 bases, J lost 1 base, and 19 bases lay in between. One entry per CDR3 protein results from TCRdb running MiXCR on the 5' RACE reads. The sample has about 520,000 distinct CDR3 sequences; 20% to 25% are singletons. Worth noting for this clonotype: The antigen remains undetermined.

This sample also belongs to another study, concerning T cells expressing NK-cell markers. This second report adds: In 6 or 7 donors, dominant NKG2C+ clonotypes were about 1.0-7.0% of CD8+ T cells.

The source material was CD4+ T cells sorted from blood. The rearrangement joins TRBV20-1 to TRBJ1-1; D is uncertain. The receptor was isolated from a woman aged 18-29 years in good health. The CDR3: CSVRKDGTPNTEAFF. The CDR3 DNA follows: TGCAGTGTACGGAAGGACGGCACACCGAACACTGAAGCTTTCTTT.